These 5 T cell receptor beta chains originate from one sample sequenced in a study of blood T cell repertoires in COVID-19. Method: immunoSEQ multiplex PCR; TCRdb's copy keeps in-frame clones and lacks some. The sample includes approximately 240,000 clones, approximately 82% of them seen just once. Sequencing was performed on peripheral blood. The origin of the receptors is a woman aged 40 to 49 who had recovered from COVID-19.

V gene TRBV4-1 combines with J gene TRBJ1-3, with D uncertain. CDR1 is MGHRA and CDR2 is YSYEKL in the germline V gene. The CDR3 has 15 residues. V was cut by 0 bases and J by 4 bases, with 10 bases left in between. The chain's CDR3 is CASSQDYPRGNTIYF. In nucleotides, the CDR3 is TGCGCCAGCAGCCAAGATTACCCGCGGGGAAACACCATATATTTT.

This clone was counted ten times or more. The chain combines TRBV29-1 with TRBJ1-1; D possibly corresponds to TRBD1 (5 bases). Deletions cut 7 bases from V and 11 bases from J, with 14 bases between. This CDR3 has 10 residues. Germline V gives CDR1 SQVTM, CDR2 ANQGSEA. The CDR3 coding sequence is TGCAGCGGAGTGGAGGGGCATGCTTTCTTT. This sequence encodes CSGVEGHAFF.

This chain joins TRBV7-2 and TRBJ1-2; possible D gene TRBD1, 5 bases. V was clipped by 3 bases and J by 3 bases, with 8 bases between them. Germline V CDR1 and CDR2: SGHTA, FQGNSA. The CDR3 extends over 13 amino acids. CDR3 in DNA: TGTGCCAGCAGCTTTGGGGCGGACTATGGCTACACCTTC. It codes for CASSFGADYGYTF.

This clone was detected ten times or more. V and J are TRBV2 and TRBJ2-7; D gene uncertain. The CDR3 covers 14 residues. V was cut by 8 bases and J by 0 bases, with 14 bases left in between. The germline CDR1 and CDR2 sequences are SNHLY and FYNNEI. This chain's CDR3 is CASGAGSLSYEQYF. The CDR3 coding sequence is TGTGCCAGCGGAGCCGGGTCCCTCTCCTACGAGCAGTACTTC. The full variable domain, rest sourced from reference TRBV2 and TRBJ2-7, is EPEVTQTPSHQVTQMGQEVILRCVPISNHLYFYWYRQILGQKVEFLVSFYNNEISEKSEIFDDQFSVERPDGSNFTLKIRSTKLEDSAMYFCASGAGSLSYEQYFGPGTRLTVT.

The chain joins TRBV18 to TRBJ1-2, with a tentative D call TRBD1 (5 bases). Germline lookup yields CDR1 KGHSH and CDR2 LQKENI. The CDR3 totals 13 residues. The V end lost 3 bases, the J end lost 2 bases, and 7 bases lay between the germline ends. Here the CDR3 DNA reads TGTGCCAGCTCACCGACAGTGAACTATGGCTACACCTTC. As protein: CASSPTVNYGYTF.